The sequence of this T cell receptor (beta chain) was determined in a study of blood T cell repertoires in COVID-19. Germline V lookup: CDR1 MNHEY, CDR2 SMNVEV (reference sequence). CDR3 length equals 12 residues. Trimming left V 4 bases short and J 8 bases short, with 9 bases between. As processed by the authors: Quantification of nucleated cells was approximated via reference gene primer amplification. Produced via immunoSEQ multiplex PCR; TCRdb's table is partial and in-frame only. V and J calls plus clone size are reproduced from that table; the DNA served to infer D and trimming. The sample contains about 97,000 clones, roughly 86% of which appear only once. This clone was recorded only once.

The sequenced sample consisted of peripheral blood. This clonotype was sampled from a woman under 40 with acute or convalescent COVID-19. The rearrangement joins TRBV27 to TRBJ2-1; D unclear. The CDR3: CASSSTGDEQFF. The CDR3 DNA sequence: TGTGCCAGCAGTTCGACCGGAGATGAGCAGTTCTTC.